Only a few counts were recorded for the clone carrying this TCR beta chain. Its antigen remains unidentified. The sample belongs to a study of T cells in Graves' hyperthyroidism and ophthalmopathy. Notes on the study in general: A model built on 13 V-J features separated ophthalmopathy from stable hyperthyroidism. Appearing also in blood were most of the thyroid clonotypes expanded above 0.001.

TCR beta CDR3 regions were amplified from RNA transcripts. The study used the HTBI primer set for a first-round RT-PCR of the TCR CDR3. Each CDR3 protein gets one entry after TCRdb re-called the multiplex PCR reads with MiXCR. The table has fewer than 450,000 distinct CDR3 sequences, over 12% seen once. In the ophthalmopathy cohort, Clinical Activity Score was at least 3, NOSPECS grade at least 4, and duration under 3 months. PBMCs stemmed from about 9.5 ml fresh peripheral blood. Germline lookup yields CDR1 LGHDT and CDR2 YNNKEL (reference sequence). V lost 6 bases and J 4 bases, leaving 12 bases between the germline ends. This CDR3 is 14 amino acids long.

This TCR came from a man in his fifties or sixties with Graves' ophthalmopathy. The sequenced sample was blood. This chain joins TRBV3-1 and TRBJ2-2; D gene ambiguous. The CDR3, as DNA: TGTGCCAGCAGTCCATCCCAGACCACCGGGGAGCTGTTTTTT. The encoded protein is CASSPSQTTGELFF. The whole variable domain, remainder taken from reference TRBV3-1 and TRBJ2-2, is DTAVSQTPKYLVTQMGNDKSIKCEQNLGHDTMYWYKQDSKKFLKIMFSYNNKELIINETVPNRFSPKSPDKAHLNLHINSLELGDSAVYFCASSPSQTTGELFFGEGSRLTVL.